The present TCR beta chain was sequenced within a study of T cells after yellow fever vaccination. Turning to the study itself: Preparing low-cell-number fractions relied on SMART-Seq v4 Ultra Low Input. General study findings and limits: FACS-sorted repertoires could contain abundant clonotypes contaminating from the bulk population.

Germline CDR1 SEHNR, CDR2 FQNEAQ (reference sequence). V was shortened by 1 base and J by 4 bases, with 7 bases between the two germline ends. This CDR3 is 13 amino acids long. In this sample, this clonotype turned up many times. Its antigen is still unknown. Synthesis of TCR cDNA relied on 5'RACE template switching, which attached a universal primer site and UMIs. TCRdb analysed the 5' RACE reads with MiXCR anew, one entry per CDR3 protein. The sample holds over 300,000 distinct CDR3 sequences; around 3.9% are singletons and the top ten take 20% to 30%. The sample consisted of PBMCs, taken on the day of the yellow fever booster vaccination. The TCR comes from a man younger than 35 who received the YFV17D yellow fever vaccine. This sequence joins TRBV7-9 and TRBJ1-1; D gene unclear. The CDR3 sequence is CASSLVEGTEAFF. The CDR3 region has the DNA TGTGCCAGCAGCTTAGTTGAGGGCACTGAAGCTTTCTTT.